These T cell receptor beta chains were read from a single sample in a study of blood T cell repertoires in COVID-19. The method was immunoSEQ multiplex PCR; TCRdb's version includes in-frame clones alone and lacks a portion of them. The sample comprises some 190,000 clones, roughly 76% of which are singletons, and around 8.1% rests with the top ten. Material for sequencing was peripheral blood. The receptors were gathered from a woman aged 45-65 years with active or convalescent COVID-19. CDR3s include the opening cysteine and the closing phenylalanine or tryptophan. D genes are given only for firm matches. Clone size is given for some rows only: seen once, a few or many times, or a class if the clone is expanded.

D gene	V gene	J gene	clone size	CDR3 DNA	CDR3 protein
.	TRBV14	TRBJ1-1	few	TGTGCCAGCAGCCAAGTTAAGGGGTTAAGGGCTGAAGCTTTCTTT	CASSQVKGLRAEAFF
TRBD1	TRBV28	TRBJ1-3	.	TGTGCCAGCAGCCGTCAGACAGGGGGCAGAAACACCATATATTTT	CASSRQTGGRNTIYF
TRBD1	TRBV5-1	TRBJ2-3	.	TGCGCCCGCAGCTTGGGGGGGGGCGACAGGGGGCGCGAAGATACGCAGTATTTT	CARSLGGGDRGREDTQYF
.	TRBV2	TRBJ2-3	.	TGTGCCAGCAGATACGGGACAACAGTTAACACAGATACGCAGTATTTT	CASRYGTTVNTDTQYF
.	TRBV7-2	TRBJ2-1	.	TGTGCCAGCAGCTTTGGGAGGTCAGTAGGGAATGAGCAGTTCTTC	CASSFGRSVGNEQFF
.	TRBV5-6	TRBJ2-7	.	TGTGCCAGCAGCTCTTATGGCAGGGAGGCGTTGGACGAGCAGTACTTC	CASSSYGREALDEQYF
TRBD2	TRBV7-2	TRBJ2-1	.	TGTGCCAGCAGCCTGACTAGCGGGATTTACAATGAGCAGTTCTTC	CASSLTSGIYNEQFF
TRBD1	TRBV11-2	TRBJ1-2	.	TGTGCCAGCAGCGAGATTGTTGGAGGACAGGGAGGGAGCTACACCTTC	CASSEIVGGQGGSYTF
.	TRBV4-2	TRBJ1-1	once	TGTGCCAGCAGCCAAGGGGGTGGAGGGAACACTGAAGCTTTCTTT	CASSQGGGGNTEAFF
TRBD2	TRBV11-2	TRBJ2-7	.	TGTGCCAGCAGCTCAAGCGGGAACCCCTCCTACGAGCAGTACTTC	CASSSSGNPSYEQYF
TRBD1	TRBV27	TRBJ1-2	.	TGTGCCAGCAGCCTGGGACAGGGGATTAACTATGGCTACACCTTC	CASSLGQGINYGYTF
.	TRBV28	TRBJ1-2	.	TGTGCCAGCAGCTTTAGCGGGGGGGCGGGAGGCTACACCTTC	CASSFSGGAGGYTF
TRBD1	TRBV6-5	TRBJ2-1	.	TGTGCCAGCAGTTACTTCCGGGACAGACTTACCAATGAGCAGTTCTTC	CASSYFRDRLTNEQFF
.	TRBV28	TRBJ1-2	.	TGTGCCAGCACAAGCAATCCGGGACAATATAATTACGGCTACACCTTC	CASTSNPGQYNYGYTF
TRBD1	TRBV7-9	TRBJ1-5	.	TGTGCCAGCAGCTTAGGGACAGGGTTCAATCAGCCCCAGCATTTT	CASSLGTGFNQPQHF
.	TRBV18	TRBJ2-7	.	TGTGCCAGCTCACCACAAGGGGCCGCCTACGAGCAGTACTTC	CASSPQGAAYEQYF
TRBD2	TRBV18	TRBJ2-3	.	TGTGCCAGCTCCCAGCGGGGAAACACAGATACGCAGTATTTT	CASSQRGNTDTQYF
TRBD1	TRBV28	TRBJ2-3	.	TGTGCCAGCAGTTCCCTCGGGACAGGGATTAGCACAGATACGCAGTATTTT	CASSSLGTGISTDTQYF
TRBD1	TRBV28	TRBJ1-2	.	TGTGCCAGCAGCCCCGGGACAGGGGGCCTATATAACTATGGCTACACCTTC	CASSPGTGGLYNYGYTF
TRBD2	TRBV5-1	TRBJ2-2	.	TGCGCCAGCAGCGTCAACCCCCGCGGGGGGGCCTTAGTCACCGGGGAGCTGTTTTTT	CASSVNPRGGALVTGELFF
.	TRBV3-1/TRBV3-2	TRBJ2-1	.	TGTGCCAGCAGCCATTTGGGGGGAAACAATGAGCAGTTCTTC	CASSHLGGNNEQFF
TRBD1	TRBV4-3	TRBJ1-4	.	TGCGCCAGCAGCCAAGATTTTCAGGGGGCTAATGAAAAACTGTTTTTT	CASSQDFQGANEKLFF
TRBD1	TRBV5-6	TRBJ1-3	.	TGTGCCAGCAGACCACAGGGGGCTGGAAACACCATATATTTT	CASRPQGAGNTIYF
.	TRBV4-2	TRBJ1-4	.	TGTGCCAGCAGCTACCCATCATCGGCAGGGAAGCCCACTAATGAAAAACTGTTTTTT	CASSYPSSAGKPTNEKLFF
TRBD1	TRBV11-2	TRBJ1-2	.	TGTGCCAGCAGCTTCGGGTTGGACAGGGGGCGTGAAGGCTACACCTTC	CASSFGLDRGREGYTF
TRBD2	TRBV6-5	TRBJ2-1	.	TGTGCCAGCAGCCCGACTAGCGGGAGGGCAAATGAGCAGTTCTTC	CASSPTSGRANEQFF
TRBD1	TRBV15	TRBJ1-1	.	TGTGCCACCAGCAGAGGGACAGGGCTGAACACTGAAGCTTTCTTT	CATSRGTGLNTEAFF
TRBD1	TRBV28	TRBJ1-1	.	TGTGCCAGCAGAGGGGGCGGATTGGCTGAAGCTTTCTTT	CASRGGGLAEAFF
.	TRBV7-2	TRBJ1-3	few	TGTGCCAGCAGCTTAGCGGACAGCTCTGCGGGCACCATATATTTT	CASSLADSSAGTIYF
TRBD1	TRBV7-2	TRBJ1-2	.	TGTGCCAGCAGCTTAGCGGCGGGACAGGGTTATGGCTACACCTTC	CASSLAAGQGYGYTF
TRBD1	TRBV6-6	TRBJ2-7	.	TGTGCCAGCAGCTCATATGGACAGGGGGAGCGACAGCAGTACTTC	CASSSYGQGERQQYF
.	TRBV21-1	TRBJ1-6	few	TGTGCCAGCAGGCTGGAGGCAGAGAATTCACCCCTCCACTTT	CASRLEAENSPLHF
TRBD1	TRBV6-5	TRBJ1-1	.	TGTGCCAGCAGGGGACAGGGGAGCGGGAACACTGAAGCTTTCTTT	CASRGQGSGNTEAFF
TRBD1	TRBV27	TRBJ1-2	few	TGTGCCAGCAGTCCCAGGGACAGGCCAAACTATGGCTACACCTTC	CASSPRDRPNYGYTF
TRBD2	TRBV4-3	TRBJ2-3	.	TGCGCCAGCTCCCCGGGAGGGCCTATAGATACGCAGTATTTT	CASSPGGPIDTQYF
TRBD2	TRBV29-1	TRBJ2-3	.	TGCAGCGCAGAACCTGGGACTAGCGGGAGGACAGATACGCAGTATTTT	CSAEPGTSGRTDTQYF
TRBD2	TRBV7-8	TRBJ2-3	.	TGTGCCAGCAGTCCCTTGACCGGGGGGGCCGGAGATACGCAGTATTTT	CASSPLTGGAGDTQYF
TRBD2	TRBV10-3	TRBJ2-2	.	TGTGCCATCAGTACGAAAGCGGGAGAAATGACCGGGGAGCTGTTTTTT	CAISTKAGEMTGELFF
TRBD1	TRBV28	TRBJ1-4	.	TGTGCCAGCACTGCGACAGGGGTCCTCCCAACTAATGAAAAACTGTTTTTT	CASTATGVLPTNEKLFF
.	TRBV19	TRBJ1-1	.	TGTGCCAGTAGTATGGTCACAGGGACAAAAATGAACACTGAAGCTTTCTTT	CASSMVTGTKMNTEAFF
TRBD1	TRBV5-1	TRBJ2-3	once	TGCGCCAGCAGCCCCGGACAGGGTATCGGCTGGGATACGCAGTATTTT	CASSPGQGIGWDTQYF
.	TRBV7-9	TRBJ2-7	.	TGTGCCAGCAGCTTGAGTCAGGCCTACGAGCAGTACTTC	CASSLSQAYEQYF
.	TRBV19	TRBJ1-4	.	TGTGCCAGTAGCCCAGCGGGAGGGCGGACTAATGAAAAACTGTTTTTT	CASSPAGGRTNEKLFF
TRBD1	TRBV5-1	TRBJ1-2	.	TGCGCCAGCAGCCCGGGACAGGCCGCCTATGGCTACACCTTC	CASSPGQAAYGYTF